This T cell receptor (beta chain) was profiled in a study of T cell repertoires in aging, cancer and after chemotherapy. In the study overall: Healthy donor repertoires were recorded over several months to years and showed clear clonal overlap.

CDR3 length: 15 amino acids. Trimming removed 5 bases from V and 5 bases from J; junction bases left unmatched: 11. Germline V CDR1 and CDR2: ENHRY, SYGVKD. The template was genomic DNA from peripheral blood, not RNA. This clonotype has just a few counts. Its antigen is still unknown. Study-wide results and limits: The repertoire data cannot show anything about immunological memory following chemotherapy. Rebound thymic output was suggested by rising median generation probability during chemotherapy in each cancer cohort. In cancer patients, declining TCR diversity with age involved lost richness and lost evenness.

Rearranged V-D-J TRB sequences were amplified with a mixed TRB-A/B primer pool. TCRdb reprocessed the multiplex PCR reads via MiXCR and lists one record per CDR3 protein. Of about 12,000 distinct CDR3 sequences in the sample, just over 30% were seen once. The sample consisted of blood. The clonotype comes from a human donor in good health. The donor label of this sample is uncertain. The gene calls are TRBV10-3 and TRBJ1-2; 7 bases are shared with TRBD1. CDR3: CAISQNRGADYGYTF. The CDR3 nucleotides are TGTGCCATCAGTCAGAACAGGGGCGCTGATTATGGCTACACCTTC.